This T cell receptor (beta chain) came from a study of technical replicates of blood from a few donors. Sequencing used immunoSEQ multiplex PCR; TCRdb keeps in-frame clones, though not all of them. Of 95,000 to 100,000 clones listed, approximately 96% were seen once; the top ten hold roughly 0.23%. Trimming cost V 5 bases and J 6 bases, with 10 bases left between them. The CDR3 covers 11 residues. CDR1 is SQVTM, CDR2 ANQGSEA, per germline. The receptor comes from a human donor in good health. The sample taken for sequencing was T cells isolated from PBMCs. The V and J genes are TRBV29-1 and TRBJ1-1; D remains unclear. In DNA form, the CDR3 reads TGCAGCGTTTTCGGAGGTTCTGAAGCTTTCTTT. Translating gives CSVFGGSEAFF.